This T cell receptor (beta chain) was captured in a study of blood T cell repertoires in COVID-19. Study details: Samples taken during acute and convalescent COVID-19 were collected in the United States, Italy and Spain. Sample material is recorded as cDNA or gDNA derived from T cells, B-cell-depleted T cells, or PBMCs.

Profiled with immunoSEQ multiplex PCR; TCRdb holds only in-frame clones, not every one. The table includes over 250,000 clones, over 75% detected once. Recovered Cohort 3 donors showed two negative PCRs, clearance, or symptom resolution. V dropped 0 bases and J dropped 4; count of bases not matched to a gene: 3. The V gene's germline CDR1 is SGDLS and CDR2 YYNGEE. CDR3 length: 14 amino acids. Notes on this clone: The same CDR3 arises from other DNA sequences in this sample as well.

The chain carries TRBV9 and TRBJ2-7; TRBD1 aligns across 8 bases. The specimen sequenced was PBMCs or T cells enriched from blood (not recorded which). This TCR was sampled from a young woman who had recovered from COVID-19. The CDR3 DNA sequence: TGTGCCAGCAGCGTAGCTACAGGGGGGTACGAGCAGTACTTC. It yields the protein CASSVATGGYEQYF.